This TCR beta chain was captured by sequencing in a study of blood T cell repertoires in COVID-19. The method was immunoSEQ multiplex PCR; TCRdb's version includes in-frame clones alone and lacks a portion of them. The top ten clones hold approximately 8.9% of a sample with about 140,000 clones, roughly 89% of them seen once. J lost 7 bases, V lost 5 bases, and 5 bases had no gene match. The CDR3 runs to 14 residues. The germline V gene has CDR1 LNHDA and CDR2 SQIVND (reference sequence). The chain carries TRBV19 and TRBJ1-2; 12 bases match TRBD1. The sequence came from a man younger than 40 with COVID-19, enrolled during active disease. The sample comprised peripheral blood. CDR3 in DNA: TGTGCCAGTAGTTCCGGGACAGGGGGCGGTGGCTACACCTTC. Its translation is CASSSGTGGGGYTF.